Following are 30 T cell receptor beta chains from one sample sequenced in a study of T cell responses to AZD1222 COVID-19 vaccine. Some clones are missing from TCRdb's copy, which holds only in-frame ones; the method was immunoSEQ multiplex PCR. This repertoire shows 58,000 or so clones, 65% to 90% found once; its top ten account for less than 8.5%. This sample comprised peripheral blood, obtained 28 days after the second AZD1222 dose. The receptors derive from an adult who received the AZD1222 COVID-19 vaccine.

The rearrangement uses TRBV29-1 and TRBJ1-4; D is possibly TRBD1 (5 bases). The CDR3 has 14 amino acids. Trimming left V 6 bases short and J 6 bases short, with 17 bases between. Looked up from germline, CDR1 is SQVTM and CDR2 is ANQGSEA. CDR3 nucleotide sequence: TGCAGCGTAACGGGTCTAGGGGCTGATGAAAAACTGTTTTTT. Protein sequence: CSVTGLGADEKLFF.

The V call is TRBV6-6, the J call TRBJ1-2, with 7 bases identical to TRBD1. Germline trimming cut 2 bases from V and 3 bases from J; bases unmatched to any gene: 3. This CDR3 has 14 amino acids. Per the germline V gene, CDR1 is MNHNY and CDR2 is SVGAGI (reference sequence). The CDR3 reads CASSYRTGDYGYTF. The CDR3 nucleotides read TGTGCCAGCAGTTACCGTACAGGGGACTATGGCTACACCTTC.

The chain uses TRBV6-5 and TRBJ1-1; perhaps TRBD1 as D (6 bases). CDR1 is MNHEY and CDR2 is SVGAGI in the germline V gene. Trimming took 6 bases from V and 11 from J, leaving 13 bases between them. The CDR3 sequence is 11 residues long. Here the CDR3 reads CASSFGQFAFF. CDR3 nucleotides: TGTGCCAGCAGCTTCGGACAGTTCGCTTTCTTT.

This chain joins TRBV5-1 and TRBJ2-7; D gene unclear. Germline V gives CDR1 SGHRS, CDR2 YFSETQ. CDR3 size: 13 residues. V lost 2 bases and J 4 bases, leaving 10 bases between the germline ends. The CDR3 bases are TGCGCCAGCAGCTTTTCGGACGGTTACGAGCAGTACTTC. This gives the protein CASSFSDGYEQYF. Looking up the rest from reference TRBV5-1 and TRBJ2-7 gives the full variable domain: KAGVTQTPRYLIKTRGQQVTLSCSPISGHRSVSWYQQTPGQGLQFLFEYFSETQRNKGNFPGRFSGRQFSNSRSEMNVSTLELGDSALYLCASSFSDGYEQYFGPGTRLTVT.

The chain couples TRBV11-2 to TRBJ1-1, with no clear D. CDR3 length: 13 residues. From germline, CDR1 is SGHAT and CDR2 FQNNGV. Between the trimmed V and J ends, which lost 8 bases and 0 bases, there was a span of 10 bases. In DNA, the CDR3 is TGTGCCAGCTTTGATTACTTGAACACTGAAGCTTTCTTT. Residues: CASFDYLNTEAFF.

The chain links TRBV6-5 to TRBJ1-2; a weak D match, TRBD1 (5 bases). CDR3 length: 12 amino acids. Germline V gene lookup returns CDR1 MNHEY and CDR2 SVGAGI. V lost 6 bases to trimming and J lost 8 bases, with 13 bases between them. CDR3 sequence reads: CASSLTTDGYTF. CDR3 in DNA: TGTGCCAGCAGCCTTACGACAGACGGCTACACCTTC.

The rearrangement uses TRBV11-3 and TRBJ2-7, with D unclear. The germline gives CDR1 SGHNT, CDR2 YENEEA. V was shortened by 3 bases and J by 1 base, with 7 bases between the two germline ends. The CDR3 extends over 13 amino acids. CDR3 residues: CASSFSGSYEQYF. The CDR3 DNA reads as TGTGCCAGCAGCTTTTCAGGTTCCTACGAGCAGTACTTC.

This clone appeared a single time. The V call is TRBV9, the J call TRBJ2-7, with 10 bases that match TRBD1. Germline loops: CDR1 SGDLS, CDR2 YYNGEE. This CDR3 has 15 amino acids. The V and J ends lost 2 bases and 7 bases, in that order; junction bases with no gene match: 9. CDR3 bases: TGTGCCAGCAGCGTGAGGGACAGGGGTACAGAAGAGCAGTACTTC. This gives the protein CASSVRDRGTEEQYF.

The V call is TRBV28, the J call TRBJ1-2, with TRBD1 identical over 9 bases. CDR3 length: 14 amino acids. The germline V gene encodes CDR1 MDHEN and CDR2 SYDVKM. The ends lost 3 bases at V and 5 bases at J; junction bases unmatched: 4. The CDR3 nucleotides read TGTGCCAGCAGTTTCGTAGGGACAGGGTATGGCTACACCTTC. Translated, it gives CASSFVGTGYGYTF.

The chain couples TRBV3-1 (or the pseudogene TRBV3-2) to TRBJ2-7, with 9 bases lining up with TRBD2. The J segment lost 0 bases and the V segment lost 0 bases, leaving 6 bases of the junction unmatched. The germline V gene encodes CDR1 LGHDT and CDR2 YNNKEL (reference sequence). The CDR3 runs to 17 residues. The CDR3 is CASSQDRASGASYEQYF. Written as DNA, the CDR3 is TGTGCCAGCAGCCAAGATCGGGCTAGCGGGGCCTCCTACGAGCAGTACTTC.

This clone was observed a few times. The rearrangement uses TRBV4-1 and TRBJ1-4; D might be TRBD1 (5 bases). This CDR3 region has 14 residues. V lost 0 bases and J lost 11, with 13 bases in between. Germline CDR1 reads MGHRA; CDR2 reads YSYEKL. The CDR3 DNA follows: TGCGCCAGCAGCCAAGAAGTGAGGGGCGGCAAACTGTTTTTT. It encodes CASSQEVRGGKLFF.

This chain uses TRBV28 with TRBJ1-2, with unresolved D. Trimming left V 2 bases short and J 3 bases short, with 7 bases between. Looked up from germline, CDR1 is MDHEN and CDR2 is SYDVKM. The CDR3 sequence is 13 residues long. Written as DNA, the CDR3 is TGTGCCAGCAGTTTAGCGGAAGACTATGGCTACACCTTC. Translating gives CASSLAEDYGYTF.

This clone was seen only a few times. The chain has TRBV20-1 and TRBJ2-7; no firm D call. Trimming left V 5 bases short and J 2 bases short, with 7 bases between. The CDR3 totals 11 residues. The germline V gene has CDR1 DFQATT and CDR2 SNEGSKA (reference sequence). The DNA of the CDR3 is TGCAGTGCTCCTAATACCTACGAGCAGTACTTC. It translates to CSAPNTYEQYF.

This rearrangement joins TRBV28 to TRBJ1-2; D gene unclear. The CDR3 has 13 residues. Germline CDR1 and CDR2: MDHEN and SYDVKM. Trimming took off 10 bases at V and 8 bases at J, with 20 bases between the two ends. The CDR3 region is CATNWRAGNGYTF. In DNA form, the CDR3 reads TGTGCCACTAATTGGCGGGCGGGAAACGGCTACACCTTC.

The J gene is TRBJ1-4, the V gene TRBV7-9; no clear D gene. The germline V gene has CDR1 SEHNR and CDR2 FQNEAQ (reference sequence). V was shortened by 5 bases and J by 6 bases, with 13 bases between the two germline ends. This CDR3 contains 14 residues. The CDR3 region has the DNA TGTGCCAGCAGCGACCCCCCCGGGGATGAAAAACTGTTTTTT. Translation gives CASSDPPGDEKLFF.

V gene TRBV12-3 or TRBV12-4 combines with J gene TRBJ1-5; D unclear. The length of the CDR3 is 12 residues. The germline V and J ends were trimmed by 3 bases and 6 bases, with 6 bases remaining between them. CDR3 protein: CASSFVPQPQHF. As DNA, the CDR3 is TGTGCCAGCAGTTTTGTCCCTCAGCCCCAGCATTTT.

The V and J genes are TRBV5-5 and TRBJ2-7; a possible D gene is TRBD2 (5 bases). The CDR3 is 16 amino acids. Trimming cost V 4 bases and J 3 bases, with 20 bases left between them. In germline, CDR1 is SGHKS, CDR2 YYEKEE (reference sequence). CDR3 DNA: TGTGCCAGCAGCCTTGATGCGGCAGGAGGCCTCTACGAGCAGTACTTC. Its translation: CASSLDAAGGLYEQYF.

V gene TRBV18 combines with J gene TRBJ1-1; no clear D. The CDR3 runs to 16 residues. Germline CDR1 is KGHSH and CDR2 is LQKENI. Trimming stripped 0 bases from V and 4 bases from J, with 15 bases between. DNA for the CDR3: TGTGCCAGCTCACCACCCGTAGGAGGAGTTGTCACTGAAGCTTTCTTT. This sequence encodes CASSPPVGGVVTEAFF.

The V gene is TRBV11-2, the J gene TRBJ2-5, with TRBD2 as a possible D gene (6 bases). Germline assignment: CDR1 SGHAT and CDR2 FQNNGV. V dropped 2 bases and J dropped 5 bases, with 9 bases sitting between them. This CDR3 spans 13 amino acids. CDR3 region: CASSLPGRETQYF. DNA of the CDR3: TGTGCCAGCAGCTTACCTGGGAGGGAGACCCAGTACTTC.

This rearrangement joins TRBV6-5 to TRBJ2-3; the D call may be TRBD1 or TRBD2 (5 bases each). CDR1 is MNHEY, CDR2 SVGAGI, per germline. This CDR3 is 12 amino acids long. Deletions cut 8 bases from V and 6 bases from J, with 12 bases between. This chain's CDR3 is CASGWGYDTQYF. Written as DNA, the CDR3 is TGTGCCAGCGGGTGGGGGTACGATACGCAGTATTTT.

This clone was seen only once. This chain links TRBV19 with TRBJ1-3; a possible D gene is TRBD1 (5 bases). Germline loops: CDR1 LNHDA, CDR2 SQIVND (reference sequence). This CDR3 is built from 14 residues. With 6 bases removed from V and 2 bases from J, the gap between germline ends came to 11 bases. CDR3 in amino acids: CASRGEIAGNTIYF. The DNA of the CDR3 is TGTGCCAGTAGGGGGGAGATTGCTGGAAACACCATATATTTT.

This chain links TRBV18 with TRBJ2-5; tentatively, D is TRBD1 (6 bases). This CDR3 is 15 amino acids long. CDR1 and CDR2 from the germline V gene are KGHSH and LQKENI. V was shortened by 1 base and J by 1 base, with 10 bases between the two germline ends. The CDR3 sequence is CASSPRATGQETQYF. The CDR3 nucleotides read TGTGCCAGCTCACCACGCGCGACAGGCCAAGAGACCCAGTACTTC.

This chain connects TRBV4-1 to TRBJ1-5; D is perhaps TRBD1 (5 bases). CDR1 and CDR2 from the germline V gene are MGHRA and YSYEKL. The CDR3 runs to 15 residues. The germline V and J ends were trimmed by 1 base and 3 bases, with 10 bases remaining between them. The CDR3 spells CASSQVGGINQPQHF. The DNA of the CDR3 is TGCGCCAGCAGCCAAGTGGGGGGGATCAATCAGCCCCAGCATTTT.

The CDR3 is CASSLTGVGTEAFF. In DNA, the CDR3 is TGCGCCAGCAGCCTCACAGGGGTCGGTACTGAAGCTTTCTTT. This chain links TRBV4-3 with TRBJ1-1, with TRBD1 matching 7 bases. From germline, CDR1 is LGHNA and CDR2 YSLEER. Trimming cost V 4 bases and J 5 bases; bases outside gene matches: 7. The CDR3 consists of 14 residues.

A single count supports this clone. The chain has TRBV19 and TRBJ2-3, with 8 bases fitting TRBD2. Germline CDR1 is LNHDA and CDR2 is SQIVND (reference sequence). With 5 bases clipped from V and 3 bases from J, the junction kept 7 bases outside the gene matches. This CDR3 comprises 15 residues. The CDR3 is CASSPLGGGTDTQYF. DNA for the CDR3: TGTGCCAGTAGTCCCCTCGGGGGGGGGACAGATACGCAGTATTTT.

The chain joins TRBV7-3 to TRBJ2-5; the D call may be TRBD1 or TRBD2 (5 bases each). CDR1 and CDR2 (germline): SGHTA, FQGTGA. The CDR3 length is 15 residues. Deletions cut 4 bases from V and 5 bases from J, with 17 bases between. In DNA form, the CDR3 reads TGTGCCAGCAGCTCCGGTGGGACCGTCGGGGAGACCCAGTACTTC. It translates to CASSSGGTVGETQYF. The full variable domain, rest sourced from reference TRBV7-3 and TRBJ2-5, is GAGVSQTPSNKVTEKGKYVELRCDPISGHTALYWYRQSLGQGPEFLIYFQGTGAADDSGLPNDRFFAVRPEGSVSTLKIQRTERGDSAVYLCASSSGGTVGETQYFGPGTRLLVL.

The chain carries TRBV10-3 and TRBJ2-5, with 8 bases aligning to TRBD2. Germline CDR1 reads ENHRY; CDR2 reads SYGVKD. Unmatched junction bases numbered 9, after V lost 2 bases and J lost 4 bases. The CDR3 sequence is 16 residues long. DNA for the CDR3: TGTGCCATCAGTGAGGGGGCGCTAGCGGGTATAGAGACCCAGTACTTC. This gives the protein CAISEGALAGIETQYF.

The rearrangement uses TRBV2 and TRBJ1-5, with 11 bases lining up with TRBD1. The CDR3 extends over 15 amino acids. In germline, CDR1 is SNHLY, CDR2 FYNNEI. V lost 6 bases and J lost 3; bases outside the gene matches: 4. The CDR3 DNA sequence: TGTGCCAGCAGCGTGGGACAGGGGGACAATCAGCCCCAGCATTTT. Protein sequence: CASSVGQGDNQPQHF.

The chain employs TRBV5-6 and TRBJ1-5; no definite D call. Deletions cut 4 bases from V and 6 bases from J, with 8 bases between. CDR1 SGHDT and CDR2 YYEEEE come from the germline V gene. The CDR3 length is 12 residues. The CDR3 sequence: CASSNGFQPQHF. The CDR3 nucleotides read TGTGCCAGCAGCAACGGATTTCAGCCCCAGCATTTT.

Note on this clone: Germline is not matched at one junction end, which may reflect a read error. This CDR3 is CASSQDLPQGGNTIYF. The CDR3 DNA reads TGCGCCAGCAGCCAAGATCTTCCGCAGGGGGGAAATACCATATATTTT. This chain joins TRBV4-1 and TRBJ1-3, with TRBD1 identical over 7 bases. This CDR3 contains 16 residues. CDR1 MGHRA and CDR2 YSYEKL come from the germline V gene.